The sequence of this TCR beta chain was determined in a study of T-cell memory formation after mild COVID-19. Whole-study context: Clustering of TCRs was largely donor specific.

This clonotype was detected only once. The antigen is undetermined. With 0 bases removed from V and 11 bases from J, the gap between germline ends came to 13 bases. Germline values: CDR1 LNHNV, CDR2 YYDKDF (reference sequence). The CDR3 has 13 residues. Using its own MiXCR run on the 5' RACE reads, TCRdb lists one record per CDR3 protein. The table has 470,000 or so distinct CDR3 sequences, 15% to 20% seen once. Study-wide findings and caveats: The SARS-CoV-2 specificity of second-wave clones reaching peak at day 37 remained unverified.

This TCR was recovered from an adult woman who had mild COVID-19 (a few samples of this study predate the infection). Cell type and time point are not known. The sequencing input was PBMCs or a T cell subset sorted from them (not recorded which). V and J are TRBV15 and TRBJ1-1; D not certain. This CDR3 reads CATSRDLGPDAFF. CDR3 nucleotides: TGTGCCACCAGCAGAGATCTAGGCCCCGACGCTTTCTTT.